This T cell receptor (beta chain) is drawn from a study of PD-L1 blockade in urothelial cancer. About the study: The authors examined blood 3 weeks (second dose) and 6 weeks after treatment start. Study results and caveats: More expansion of tumor-associated blood clones, seen at 3 weeks, marked durable-benefit patients.

The germline V and J ends were trimmed by 8 bases and 7 bases, with 27 bases remaining between them. The CDR3 covers 16 residues. Germline CDR1 and CDR2: SGHAT and FQNNGV. As to this clone: Its antigen is unknown.

Profiled with immunoSEQ multiplex PCR; TCRdb holds only in-frame clones, not every one. The sample has some 100,000 clones; 70% to 90% are singletons. Specified time point: pretreatment peripheral blood. This chain links TRBV11-2 with TRBJ2-7; a weak D match, TRBD1 (5 bases). Sequences were derived from PBMCs, sampled around atezolizumab (anti-PD-L1) treatment. The sequence was obtained from a woman aged 80 or older with urothelial cancer. The CDR3 spells CASRSLRGHPLGEQYF. DNA of the CDR3: TGTGCCAGCCGAAGCTTAAGAGGACACCCTTTGGGAGAGCAGTACTTC.